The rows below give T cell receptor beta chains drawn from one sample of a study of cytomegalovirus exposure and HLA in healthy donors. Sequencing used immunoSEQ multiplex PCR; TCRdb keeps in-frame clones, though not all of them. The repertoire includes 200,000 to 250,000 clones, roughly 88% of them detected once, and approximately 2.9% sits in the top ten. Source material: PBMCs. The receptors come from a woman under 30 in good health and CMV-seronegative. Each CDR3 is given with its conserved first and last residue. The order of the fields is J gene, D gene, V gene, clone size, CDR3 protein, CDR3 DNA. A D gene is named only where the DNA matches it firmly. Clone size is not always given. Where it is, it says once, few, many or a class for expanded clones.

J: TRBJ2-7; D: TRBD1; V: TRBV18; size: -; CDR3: CASSPRSGTGTYEQYF; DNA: TGTGCCAGCTCACCGAGATCCGGGACAGGTACCTACGAGCAGTACTTC
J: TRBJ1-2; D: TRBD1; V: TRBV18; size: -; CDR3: CASSLLPPSGTDITIGYTF; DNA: TGTGCCAGCTCACTTCTCCCACCATCCGGGACAGATATAACTATCGGCTACACCTTC
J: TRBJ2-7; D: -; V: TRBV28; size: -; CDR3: CASRGQGYEQYF; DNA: TGTGCCAGCAGGGGTCAGGGCTACGAGCAGTACTTC
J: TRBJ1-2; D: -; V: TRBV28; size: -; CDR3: CASRRANYGYTF; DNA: TGTGCCAGCAGGCGAGCTAACTATGGCTACACCTTC
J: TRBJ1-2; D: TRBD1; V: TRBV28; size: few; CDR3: CASSAGQGTGYTF; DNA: TGTGCCAGCAGCGCGGGACAGGGGACTGGCTACACCTTC
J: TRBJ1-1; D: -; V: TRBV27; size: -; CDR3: CASSAYVDTEAFF; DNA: TGTGCCAGCAGTGCGTACGTAGACACTGAAGCTTTCTTT
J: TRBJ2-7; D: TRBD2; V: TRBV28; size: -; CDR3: CASSSEGGPSYEQYF; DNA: TGTGCCAGCAGTTCTGAGGGAGGGCCTTCCTACGAGCAGTACTTC
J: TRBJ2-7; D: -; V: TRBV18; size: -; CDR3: CASLLGAGAGEQYF; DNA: TGTGCCAGCCTCCTAGGGGCAGGGGCAGGCGAGCAGTACTTC
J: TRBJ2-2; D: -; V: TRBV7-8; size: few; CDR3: CASSFITNTGELFF; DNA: TGTGCCAGCAGCTTTATAACGAACACCGGGGAGCTGTTTTTT
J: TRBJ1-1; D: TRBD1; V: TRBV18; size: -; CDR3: CASSPKTGAGWAGTEAFF; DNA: TGTGCCAGCTCACCAAAGACAGGGGCCGGGTGGGCGGGAACTGAAGCTTTCTTT
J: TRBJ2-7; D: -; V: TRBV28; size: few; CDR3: CASSYRRVYEQYF; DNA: TGTGCCAGCAGTTATCGGAGGGTCTACGAGCAGTACTTC
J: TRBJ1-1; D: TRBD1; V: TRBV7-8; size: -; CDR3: CASSLAPHGTVEAFF; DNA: TGTGCCAGCAGCTTAGCCCCTCACGGGACAGTTGAAGCTTTCTTT
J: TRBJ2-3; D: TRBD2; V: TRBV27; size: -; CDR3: CASSLSTSGVTDTQYF; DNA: TGTGCCAGCAGTTTATCGACTAGCGGGGTAACAGATACGCAGTATTTT
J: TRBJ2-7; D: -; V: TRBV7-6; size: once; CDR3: CASSHNRDSYEQYF; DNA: TGTGCCAGCAGTCATAACCGGGACTCCTACGAGCAGTACTTC
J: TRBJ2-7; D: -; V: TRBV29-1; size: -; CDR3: CSVGPLGGEQYF; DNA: TGCAGCGTTGGCCCCCTTGGGGGGGAGCAGTACTTC
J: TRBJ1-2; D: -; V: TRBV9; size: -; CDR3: CASSDIYGYTF; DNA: TGTGCCAGCAGCGACATTTATGGCTACACCTTC
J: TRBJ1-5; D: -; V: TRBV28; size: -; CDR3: CASRIGGYQPQHF; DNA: TGTGCCAGCAGAATTGGCGGTTATCAGCCCCAGCATTTT
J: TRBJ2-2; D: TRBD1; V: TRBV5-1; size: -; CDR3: CASSFPTGAATGELFF; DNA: TGCGCCAGCAGCTTTCCGACAGGGGCGGCCACCGGGGAGCTGTTTTTT
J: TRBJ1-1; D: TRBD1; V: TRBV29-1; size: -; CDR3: CSVTGKMNTEAFF; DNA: TGCAGCGTGACAGGGAAAATGAACACTGAAGCTTTCTTT
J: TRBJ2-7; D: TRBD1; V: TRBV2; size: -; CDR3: CASRGQGYLYEQYF; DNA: TGTGCCAGCAGGGGACAGGGCTACCTCTACGAGCAGTACTTC
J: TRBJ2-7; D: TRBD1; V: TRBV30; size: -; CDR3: CAWRSRDRGYEQYF; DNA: TGTGCCTGGAGGAGCCGGGACAGGGGCTACGAGCAGTACTTC
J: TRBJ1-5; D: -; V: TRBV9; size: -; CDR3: CASSATGMSQPQHF; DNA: TGTGCCAGCAGCGCTACAGGGATGAGTCAGCCCCAGCATTTT
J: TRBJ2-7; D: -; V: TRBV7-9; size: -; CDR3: CASNRQGGEQYF; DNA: TGTGCCAGCAACAGACAGGGAGGAGAGCAGTACTTC
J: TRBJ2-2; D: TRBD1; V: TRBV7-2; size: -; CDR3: CASSPLSTGDTGELFF; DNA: TGTGCCAGCAGTCCCCTCTCAACAGGGGACACCGGGGAGCTGTTTTTT
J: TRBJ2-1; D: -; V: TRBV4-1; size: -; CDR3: CASSQFSQGRSSDPYNEQFF; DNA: TGCGCCAGCAGCCAATTCTCACAGGGTCGTTCAAGTGACCCCTACAATGAGCAGTTCTTC
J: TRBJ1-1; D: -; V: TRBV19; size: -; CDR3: CASSVQGEYTEAFF; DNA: TGTGCCAGTAGTGTACAGGGTGAGTACACTGAAGCTTTCTTT
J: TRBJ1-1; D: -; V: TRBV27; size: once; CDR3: CASSLSGGYTEAFF; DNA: TGTGCCAGCAGTTTAAGTGGGGGGTACACTGAAGCTTTCTTT
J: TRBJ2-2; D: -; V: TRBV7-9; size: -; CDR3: CASRTGQAEELFF; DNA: TGTGCCAGCAGGACGGGACAAGCAGAGGAGCTGTTTTTT
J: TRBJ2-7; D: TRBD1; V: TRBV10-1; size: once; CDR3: CASSPTQGVNEQYF; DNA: TGCGCCAGCAGTCCCACACAGGGGGTCAACGAGCAGTACTTC
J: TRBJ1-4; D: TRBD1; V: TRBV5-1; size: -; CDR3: CASSGQGATNEKLFF; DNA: TGCGCCAGCAGCGGACAGGGAGCAACTAATGAAAAACTGTTTTTT
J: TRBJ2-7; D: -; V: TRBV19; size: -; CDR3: CASSKGAPYEQYF; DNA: TGTGCCAGTAGTAAGGGAGCCCCTTACGAGCAGTACTTC
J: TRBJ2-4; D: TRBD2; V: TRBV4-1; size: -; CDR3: CASSALAGVRGVKNIQYF; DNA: TGCGCCAGCAGCGCACTAGCGGGAGTACGAGGGGTCAAAAACATTCAGTACTTC
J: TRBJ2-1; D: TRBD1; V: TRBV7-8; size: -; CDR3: CASSLTEDRGPYNEQFF; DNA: TGTGCCAGCAGTTTAACCGAGGACAGGGGTCCCTACAATGAGCAGTTCTTC
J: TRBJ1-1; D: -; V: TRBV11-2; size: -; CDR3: CASSFSGTEAFF; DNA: TGTGCCAGCAGCTTCAGTGGCACTGAAGCTTTCTTT
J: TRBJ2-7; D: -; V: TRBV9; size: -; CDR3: CASSVDAGSREQYF; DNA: TGTGCCAGCAGCGTAGACGCAGGGTCGCGAGAGCAGTACTTC
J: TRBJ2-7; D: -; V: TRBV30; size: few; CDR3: CAWSISPSYEQYF; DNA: TGTGCCTGGAGTATTAGTCCGTCCTACGAGCAGTACTTC
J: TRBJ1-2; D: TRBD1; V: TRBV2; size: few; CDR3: CASTGAVYGYTF; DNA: TGTGCCAGTACAGGGGCGGTATATGGCTACACCTTC
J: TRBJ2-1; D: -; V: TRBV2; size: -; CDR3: CASSEQSIGGNEQFF; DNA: TGTGCCAGCAGTGAACAAAGCATAGGGGGTAATGAGCAGTTCTTC
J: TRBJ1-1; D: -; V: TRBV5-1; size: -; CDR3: CASSPWSRDMSTEAFF; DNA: TGCGCCAGCAGTCCGTGGAGTAGGGACATGTCCACTGAAGCTTTCTTT
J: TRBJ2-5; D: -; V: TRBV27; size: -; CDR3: CASSLKGVGRIGETQYF; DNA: TGTGCCAGCAGCCTAAAAGGGGTGGGGCGGATCGGAGAGACCCAGTACTTC
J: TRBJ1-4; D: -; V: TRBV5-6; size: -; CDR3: CASSSGTIPRSEKLFF; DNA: TGTGCCAGCAGCTCCGGGACAATCCCCCGAAGCGAAAAACTGTTTTTT
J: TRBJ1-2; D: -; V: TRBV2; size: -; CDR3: CASKGRGNYGYTF; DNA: TGTGCCAGCAAGGGCAGGGGTAACTATGGCTACACCTTC
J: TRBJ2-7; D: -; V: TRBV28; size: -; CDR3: CASSDLGGPQRSYEQYF; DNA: TGTGCCAGCAGCGACCTCGGGGGACCTCAACGTTCGTACGAGCAGTACTTC
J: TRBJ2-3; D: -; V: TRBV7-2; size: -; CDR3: CASSFGQPADTQYF; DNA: TGTGCCAGCAGCTTTGGTCAACCGGCAGATACGCAGTATTTT
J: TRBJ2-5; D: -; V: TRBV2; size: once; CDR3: CASSDSGGGQETQYF; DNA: TGTGCCAGCAGTGATTCTGGCGGCGGCCAAGAGACCCAGTACTTC
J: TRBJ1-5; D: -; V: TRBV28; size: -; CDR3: CASSLVEGLNQPQHF; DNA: TGTGCCAGCAGTTTGGTCGAGGGCCTCAATCAGCCCCAGCATTTT